Sequencing of this T cell receptor beta chain was carried out in a study of cytomegalovirus exposure and HLA in healthy donors. As to this clone: Its cognate antigen is unknown.

Study-wide findings and caveats: Later on, an analysis tied 15,000 or so TCR beta sequences to HLA alleles at 0.05 false discovery rate. Cytomegalovirus association was listed for 170 or so TCR beta chains. Most CMV-associated TCR beta chains appeared HLA-restricted in a later analysis.

The J segment lost 2 bases and the V segment lost 6 bases, leaving 10 bases of the junction unmatched. Germline assignment: CDR1 MNHEY and CDR2 SVGAGI. The CDR3 runs 15 residues. Primers for the PCR totalled 60 Vbeta and 13 Jbeta. This table comes from immunoSEQ multiplex PCR, and its TCRdb copy is limited to in-frame clones, with some not included. The repertoire holds some 87,000 clones, with roughly 80% as singletons. This clonotype was sampled from a man between 25 and 39 years old in good health and CMV-seronegative. Sequencing used PBMCs. The chain couples TRBV6-5 to TRBJ2-7; the match to TRBD2 covers 7 bases. The CDR3 sequence: CASSSLAGDPYEQYF. Here the CDR3 DNA reads TGTGCCAGCAGCTCCCTGGCGGGGGATCCCTACGAGCAGTACTTC.